This TCR beta chain originates from a study of shared clonotypes between healthy human individuals. This clone was observed a handful of times. Profiled with immunoSEQ multiplex PCR; TCRdb holds only in-frame clones, not every one. Of over a million clones in the sample, about three quarters were seen once. Looked up from germline, CDR1 is MGHDK and CDR2 is SYGVNS. V dropped 5 bases and J dropped 8; count of bases not matched to a gene: 5. This CDR3 is 12 amino acids long. This clonotype was sampled from a man younger than 30 in good health. This chain links TRBV25-1 with TRBJ1-1; 7 nucleotides align to TRBD1. Material: memory CD4+ T cells sorted from blood. Documented subset: CD45RA-negative fraction. The CDR3 DNA sequence: TGTGCCAGCAGTCCCGGACAGGTAGAAGCTTTCTTT. Protein: CASSPGQVEAFF.